In this sample, the clone carrying this T cell receptor (beta chain) turned up many times. The antigen remains undetermined. The data stem from a study of T cells in Graves' hyperthyroidism and ophthalmopathy. Findings and limits, study-wide: In validation, the model predicted ophthalmopathy. These predictions came a median about 6.2 months before onset. Also found in blood were most expanded thyroid clonotypes above 0.001.

TCR beta CDR3 regions were amplified from RNA transcripts. Initially, a first-round RT-PCR of the TCR CDR3 employed the HTBI primer set. TCRdb recomputed calls from the multiplex PCR reads with MiXCR, one row per CDR3 protein. The sample lists about 400,000 distinct CDR3 sequences, about 15% occurring once. V lost 5 bases and J lost 5, with 16 bases in between. CDR3 length: 15 amino acids. Per germline, CDR1 PRHDT and CDR2 FYEKMQ (reference sequence). V is TRBV13 and J is TRBJ2-1, with D perhaps assigned TRBD1 or TRBD2 (6 bases each). The specimen was blood. The origin of this receptor is a woman aged 25-40 years with Graves' hyperthyroidism. CDR3 coding DNA: TGTGCCAGCAGCGGGGGGCAAACCATAGACAATGAGCAGTTCTTC. Amino acids: CASSGGQTIDNEQFF.